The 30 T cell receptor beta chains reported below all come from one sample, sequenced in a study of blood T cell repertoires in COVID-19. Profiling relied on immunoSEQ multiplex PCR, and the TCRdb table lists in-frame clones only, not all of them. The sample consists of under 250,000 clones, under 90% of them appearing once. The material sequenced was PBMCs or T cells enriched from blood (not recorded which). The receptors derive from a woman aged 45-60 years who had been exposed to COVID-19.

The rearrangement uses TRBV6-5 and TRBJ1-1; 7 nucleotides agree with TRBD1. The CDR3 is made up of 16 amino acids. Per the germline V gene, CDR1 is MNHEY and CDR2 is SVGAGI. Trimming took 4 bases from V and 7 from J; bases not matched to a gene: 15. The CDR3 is CASSSQQGSLTREAFF. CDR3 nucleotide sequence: TGTGCCAGCAGTTCACAACAGGGGTCCCTCACACGTGAAGCTTTCTTT.

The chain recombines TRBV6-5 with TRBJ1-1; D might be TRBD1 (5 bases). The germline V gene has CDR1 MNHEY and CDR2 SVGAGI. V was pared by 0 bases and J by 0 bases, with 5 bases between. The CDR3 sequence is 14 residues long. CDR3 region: CASSYSGLNTEAFF. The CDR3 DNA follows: TGTGCCAGCAGTTACTCGGGGCTGAACACTGAAGCTTTCTTT.

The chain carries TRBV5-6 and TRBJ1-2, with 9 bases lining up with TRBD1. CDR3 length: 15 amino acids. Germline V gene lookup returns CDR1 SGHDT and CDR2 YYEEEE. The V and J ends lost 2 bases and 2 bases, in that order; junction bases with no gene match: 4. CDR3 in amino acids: CASSFYGQGNYGYTF. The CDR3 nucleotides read TGTGCCAGCAGCTTTTACGGACAGGGGAACTATGGCTACACCTTC.

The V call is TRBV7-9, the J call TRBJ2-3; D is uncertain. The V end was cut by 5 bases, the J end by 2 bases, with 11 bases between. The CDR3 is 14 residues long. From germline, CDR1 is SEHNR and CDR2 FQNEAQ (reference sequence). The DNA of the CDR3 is TGTGCCAGCAGCCCGCCCGACTTCACAGATACGCAGTATTTT. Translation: CASSPPDFTDTQYF.

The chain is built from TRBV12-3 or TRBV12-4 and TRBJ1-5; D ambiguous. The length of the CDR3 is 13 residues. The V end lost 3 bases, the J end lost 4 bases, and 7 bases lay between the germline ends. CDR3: CASSLSLNQPQHF. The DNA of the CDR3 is TGTGCCAGCAGTTTGTCCCTTAATCAGCCCCAGCATTTT.

CDR3 sequence reads: CASSLQGAGTEAFF. The CDR3, as DNA: TGTGCCAGCAGCTTACAGGGGGCAGGGACTGAAGCTTTCTTT. This chain links TRBV7-2 with TRBJ1-1; 8 bases fit TRBD1. Germline V lookup: CDR1 SGHTA, CDR2 FQGNSA. V lost 2 bases, J lost 5 bases, and 4 bases stayed unmatched. This CDR3 comprises 14 residues.

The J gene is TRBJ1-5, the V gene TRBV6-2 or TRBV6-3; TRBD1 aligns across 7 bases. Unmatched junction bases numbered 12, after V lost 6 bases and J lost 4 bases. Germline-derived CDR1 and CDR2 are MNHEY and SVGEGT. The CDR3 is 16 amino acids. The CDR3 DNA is TGTGCCAGCAGCAAAGCTCGACAGGGAGGAAATCAGCCCCAGCATTTT. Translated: CASSKARQGGNQPQHF.

CDR3 bases: TGTGCCAGCCTGGCGGGGGGTGCCAAAAACATTCAGTACTTC. Translation: CASLAGGAKNIQYF. The chain is built from TRBV2 and TRBJ2-4; 8 nucleotides align to TRBD2. This CDR3 region has 14 residues. Germline assignment: CDR1 SNHLY and CDR2 FYNNEI. Germline trimming cut 8 bases from V and 1 base from J; bases unmatched to any gene: 4.

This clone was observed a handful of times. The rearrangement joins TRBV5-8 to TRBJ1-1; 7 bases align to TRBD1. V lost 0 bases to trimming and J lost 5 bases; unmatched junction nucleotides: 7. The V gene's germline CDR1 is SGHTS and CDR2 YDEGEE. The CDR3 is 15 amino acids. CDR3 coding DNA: TGTGCCAGCAGCTTGGGAGACAGGGCGGGAACTGAAGCTTTCTTT. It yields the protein CASSLGDRAGTEAFF.

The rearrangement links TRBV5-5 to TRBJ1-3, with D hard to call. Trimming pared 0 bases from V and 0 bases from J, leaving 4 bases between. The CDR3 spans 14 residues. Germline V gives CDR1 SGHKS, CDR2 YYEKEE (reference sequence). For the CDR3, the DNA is TGTGCCAGCAGCTTGGTCGTCTCTGGAAACACCATATATTTT. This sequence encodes CASSLVVSGNTIYF.

The CDR3 loop is CASRSQGNRNQPQHF. The CDR3 region has the DNA TGTGCCAGCAGATCACAGGGCAATCGCAATCAGCCCCAGCATTTT. The chain employs TRBV28 and TRBJ1-5; D possibly corresponds to TRBD1 (6 bases). Germline CDR1 is MDHEN and CDR2 is SYDVKM. Trimming took off 6 bases at V and 2 bases at J, with 14 bases between the two ends. The length of the CDR3 is 15 residues.

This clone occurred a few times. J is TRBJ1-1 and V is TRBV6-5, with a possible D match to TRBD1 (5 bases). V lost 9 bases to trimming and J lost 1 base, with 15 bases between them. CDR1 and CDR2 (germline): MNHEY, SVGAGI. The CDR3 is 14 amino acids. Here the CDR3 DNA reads TGTGCCAGTTACCCAGGGCAAAGGAACACTGAAGCTTTCTTT. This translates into CASYPGQRNTEAFF.

CDR3 bases: TGTGCCAGCAGCCGGGACTTCCAAACATACGAGCAGTACTTC. This sequence encodes CASSRDFQTYEQYF. V usage is TRBV7-9 and J usage is TRBJ2-7; D is possibly TRBD2 (6 bases). V was shortened by 5 bases and J by 4 bases, with 15 bases between the two germline ends. Germline V lookup: CDR1 SEHNR, CDR2 FQNEAQ (reference sequence). The CDR3 consists of 14 residues.

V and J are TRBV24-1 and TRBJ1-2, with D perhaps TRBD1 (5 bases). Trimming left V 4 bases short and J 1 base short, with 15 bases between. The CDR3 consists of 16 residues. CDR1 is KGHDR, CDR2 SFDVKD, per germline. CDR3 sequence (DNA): TGTGCCACCAGTGACCCCTCCGCAGGGCATAACTATGGCTACACCTTC. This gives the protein CATSDPSAGHNYGYTF.

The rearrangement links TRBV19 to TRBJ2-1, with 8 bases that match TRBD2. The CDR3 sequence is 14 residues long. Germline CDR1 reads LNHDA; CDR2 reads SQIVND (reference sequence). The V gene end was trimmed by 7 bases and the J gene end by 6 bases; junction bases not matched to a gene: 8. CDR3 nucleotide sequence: TGTGCCAGTAAGGGTAGCGGGGAAAGCAATGAGCAGTTCTTC. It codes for CASKGSGESNEQFF.

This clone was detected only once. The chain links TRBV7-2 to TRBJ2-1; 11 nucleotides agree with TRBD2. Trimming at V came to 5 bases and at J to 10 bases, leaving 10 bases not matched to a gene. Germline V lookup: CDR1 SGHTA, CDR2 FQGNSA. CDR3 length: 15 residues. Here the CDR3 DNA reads TGTGCCAGCAGCCCACCTAGCGGGGGGTCTAGGGAGCAGTTCTTC. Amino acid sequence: CASSPPSGGSREQFF.

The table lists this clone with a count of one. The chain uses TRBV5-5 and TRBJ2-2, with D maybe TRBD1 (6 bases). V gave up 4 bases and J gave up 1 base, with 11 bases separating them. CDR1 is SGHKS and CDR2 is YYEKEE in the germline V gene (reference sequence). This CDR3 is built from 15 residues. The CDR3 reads CASSPGQRNTGELFF. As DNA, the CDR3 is TGTGCCAGCAGCCCAGGACAGAGGAACACCGGGGAGCTGTTTTTT.

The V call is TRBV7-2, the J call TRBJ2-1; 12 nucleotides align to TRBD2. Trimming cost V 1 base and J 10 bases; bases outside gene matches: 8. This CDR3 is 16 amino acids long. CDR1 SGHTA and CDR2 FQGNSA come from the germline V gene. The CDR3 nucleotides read TGTGCCAGCAGCTTAGAAGTGACTAGCGGGGGTAAGGAGCAGTTCTTC. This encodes CASSLEVTSGGKEQFF.

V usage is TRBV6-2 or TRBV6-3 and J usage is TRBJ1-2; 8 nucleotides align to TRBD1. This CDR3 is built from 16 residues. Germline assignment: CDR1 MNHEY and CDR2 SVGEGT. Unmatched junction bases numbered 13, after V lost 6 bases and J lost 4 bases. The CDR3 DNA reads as TGTGCCAGCAGCCTTTCAGGACAGGGTGGAAGCTATGGCTACACCTTC. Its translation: CASSLSGQGGSYGYTF.

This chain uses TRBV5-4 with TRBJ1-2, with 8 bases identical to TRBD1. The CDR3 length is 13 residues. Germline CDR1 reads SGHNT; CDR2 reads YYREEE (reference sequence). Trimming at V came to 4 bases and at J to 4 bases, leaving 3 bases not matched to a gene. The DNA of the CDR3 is TGTGCCAGCAGCAAGACAGGGGTCTATGGCTACACCTTC. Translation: CASSKTGVYGYTF.

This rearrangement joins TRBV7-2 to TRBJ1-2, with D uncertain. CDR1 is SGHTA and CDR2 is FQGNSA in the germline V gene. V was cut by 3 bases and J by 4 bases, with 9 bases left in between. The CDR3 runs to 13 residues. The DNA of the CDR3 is TGTGCCAGCAGCTTCGGCAGGTTCTATGGCTACACCTTC. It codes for CASSFGRFYGYTF.

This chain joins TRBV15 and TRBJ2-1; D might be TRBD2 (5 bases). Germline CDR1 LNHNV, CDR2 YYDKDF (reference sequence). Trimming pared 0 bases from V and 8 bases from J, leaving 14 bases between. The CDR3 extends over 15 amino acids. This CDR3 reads CATSREEGDPHEQFF. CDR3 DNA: TGTGCCACCAGCAGAGAAGAGGGAGACCCCCATGAGCAGTTCTTC. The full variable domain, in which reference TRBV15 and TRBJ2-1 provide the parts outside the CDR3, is DAMVIQNPRYQVTQFGKPVTLSCSQTLNHNVMYWYQQKSSQAPKLLFHYYDKDFNNEADTPDNFQSRRPNTSFCFLDIRSPGLGDTAMYLCATSREEGDPHEQFFGPGTRLTVL.

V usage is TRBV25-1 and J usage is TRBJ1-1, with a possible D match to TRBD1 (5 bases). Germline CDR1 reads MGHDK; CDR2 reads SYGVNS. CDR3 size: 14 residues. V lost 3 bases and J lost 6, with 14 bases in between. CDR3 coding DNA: TGTGCCAGCAGTGACGACCTGGAGGGGCCTGAAGCTTTCTTT. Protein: CASSDDLEGPEAFF.

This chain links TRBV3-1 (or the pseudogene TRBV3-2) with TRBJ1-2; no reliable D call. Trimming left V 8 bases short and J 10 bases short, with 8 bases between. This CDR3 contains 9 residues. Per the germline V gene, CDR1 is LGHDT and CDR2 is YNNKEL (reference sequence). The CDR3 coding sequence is TGTGCCAGCTCCCTTCCCTACACCTTC. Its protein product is CASSLPYTF.

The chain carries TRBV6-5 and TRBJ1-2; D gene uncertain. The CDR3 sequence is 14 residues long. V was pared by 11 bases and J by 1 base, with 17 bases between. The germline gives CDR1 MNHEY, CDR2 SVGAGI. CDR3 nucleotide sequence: TGTGCCGTAAAGAGGGAATCCCTTAACTATGGCTACACCTTC. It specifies CAVKRESLNYGYTF.

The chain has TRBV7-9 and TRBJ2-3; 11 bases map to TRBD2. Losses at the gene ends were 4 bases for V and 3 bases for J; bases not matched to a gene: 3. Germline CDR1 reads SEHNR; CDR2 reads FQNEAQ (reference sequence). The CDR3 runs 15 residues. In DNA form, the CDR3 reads TGTGCCAGCAGCTCCACTAGCGGGGGTACAGATACGCAGTATTTT. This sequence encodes CASSSTSGGTDTQYF.

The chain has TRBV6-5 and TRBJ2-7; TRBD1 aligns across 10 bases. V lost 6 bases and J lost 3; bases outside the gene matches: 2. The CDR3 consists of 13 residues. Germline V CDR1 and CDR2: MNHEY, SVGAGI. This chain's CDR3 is CASRRDRGYEQYF. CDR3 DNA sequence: TGTGCCAGCAGACGGGACAGGGGCTACGAGCAGTACTTC.

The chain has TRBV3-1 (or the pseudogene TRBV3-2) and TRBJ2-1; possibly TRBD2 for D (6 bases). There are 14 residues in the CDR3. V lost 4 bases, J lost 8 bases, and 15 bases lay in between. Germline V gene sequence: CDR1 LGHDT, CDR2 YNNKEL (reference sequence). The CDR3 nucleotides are TGTGCCAGCAGCCCTTGTACGGGAGTACATGAGCAGTTCTTC. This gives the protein CASSPCTGVHEQFF.

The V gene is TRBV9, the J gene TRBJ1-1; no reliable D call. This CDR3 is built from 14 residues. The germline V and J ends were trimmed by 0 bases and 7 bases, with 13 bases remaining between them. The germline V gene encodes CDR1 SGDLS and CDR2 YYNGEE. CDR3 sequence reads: CASSVEWGEGEAFF. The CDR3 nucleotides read TGTGCCAGCAGCGTAGAGTGGGGTGAGGGTGAAGCTTTCTTT.

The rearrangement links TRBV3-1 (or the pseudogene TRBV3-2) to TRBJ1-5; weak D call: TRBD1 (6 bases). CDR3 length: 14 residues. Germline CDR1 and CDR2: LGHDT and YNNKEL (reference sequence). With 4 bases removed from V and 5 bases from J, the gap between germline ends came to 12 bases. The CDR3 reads CASSPRGSHQPQHF. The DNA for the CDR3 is TGTGCCAGCAGCCCCAGGGGAAGCCATCAGCCCCAGCATTTT.